This TCR beta chain was found in a study of control samples from healthy donors and cancer patients. V lost 1 base and J lost 9, with 16 bases in between. The CDR3 totals 15 residues. From germline, CDR1 is LGHDT and CDR2 YNNKEL (reference sequence). TCRdb keeps only in-frame clones here, not all; method: immunoSEQ multiplex PCR. This sample has about 120,000 clones; roughly nine tenths occur once, and the top ten carry about 1.8%. The J gene is TRBJ2-1, the V gene TRBV3-1 (or the pseudogene TRBV3-2), with a possible D match to TRBD2 (5 bases). This receptor was identified in a man between 18 and 35 years old in good health. Material for sequencing was blood. CDR3 DNA: TGTGCCAGCAGCCAAGCGGCGGACGGGATACGTGAGCAGTTCTTC. Protein sequence: CASSQAADGIREQFF.